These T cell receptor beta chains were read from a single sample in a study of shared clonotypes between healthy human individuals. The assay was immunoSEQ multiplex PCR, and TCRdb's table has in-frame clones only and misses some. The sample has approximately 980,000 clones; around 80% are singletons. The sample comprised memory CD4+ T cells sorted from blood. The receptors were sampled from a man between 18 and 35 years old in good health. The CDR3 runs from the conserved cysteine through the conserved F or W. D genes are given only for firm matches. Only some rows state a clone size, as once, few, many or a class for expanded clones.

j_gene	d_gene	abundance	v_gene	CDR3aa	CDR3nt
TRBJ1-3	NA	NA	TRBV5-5	CASSLEGGSGNTIYF	TGTGCCAGCAGCTTGGAGGGGGGCTCTGGAAACACCATATATTTT
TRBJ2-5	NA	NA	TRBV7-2	CASSLGSVETQYF	TGTGCCAGCAGCCTCGGATCCGTAGAGACCCAGTACTTC
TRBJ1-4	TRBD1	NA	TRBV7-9	CASRETGGLFEKLFF	TGTGCCAGCAGGGAAACAGGGGGCCTCTTTGAAAAACTGTTTTTT
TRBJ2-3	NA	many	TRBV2	CASSLEGILGATDTQYF	TGTGCCAGCAGCCTCGAGGGTATACTAGGGGCCACAGATACGCAGTATTTT
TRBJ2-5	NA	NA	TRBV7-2	CASSLVTGQETQYF	TGTGCCAGCAGCTTAGTAACAGGACAAGAGACCCAGTACTTC
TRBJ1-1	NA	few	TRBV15	CATRGIAPNTEAFF	TGTGCCACCAGGGGGATTGCTCCGAACACTGAAGCTTTCTTT
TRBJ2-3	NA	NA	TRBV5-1	CASSHGQYTDTQYF	TGCGCCAGCAGCCACGGACAGTACACAGATACGCAGTATTTT
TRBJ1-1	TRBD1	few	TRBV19	CASRGQGEAEAFF	TGTGCCAGTAGAGGACAGGGGGAAGCTGAAGCTTTCTTT
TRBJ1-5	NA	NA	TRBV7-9	CASSPVGQGNQPQHF	TGTGCCAGCAGCCCGGTGGGGCAGGGTAATCAGCCCCAGCATTTT
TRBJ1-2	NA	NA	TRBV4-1	CASSQDRTNYGYTF	TGCGCCAGCAGCCAAGACAGGACTAACTATGGCTACACCTTC
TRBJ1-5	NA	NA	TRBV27	CASSFRNQPQHF	TGTGCCAGCAGTTTTAGGAATCAGCCCCAGCATTTT
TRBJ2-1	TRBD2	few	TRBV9	CASSVVLAGGAEQFF	TGTGCCAGCAGCGTAGTTCTAGCGGGGGGAGCGGAGCAGTTCTTC
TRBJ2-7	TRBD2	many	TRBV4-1	CASSLAGPSYEQYF	TGCGCCAGCAGCCTAGCGGGCCCCTCCTACGAGCAGTACTTC
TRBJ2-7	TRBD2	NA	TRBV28	CASSLGTRGSEQYF	TGTGCCAGCAGTTTAGGGACTAGGGGTAGCGAGCAGTACTTC
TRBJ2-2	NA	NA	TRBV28	CASGLTANTGELFF	TGTGCCAGCGGTTTGACAGCTAACACCGGGGAGCTGTTTTTT
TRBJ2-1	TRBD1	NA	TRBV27	CASGPGQIGYNEQFF	TGTGCCAGCGGACCGGGACAGATAGGGTACAATGAGCAGTTCTTC
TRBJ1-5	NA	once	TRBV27	CASSYAGYGQPQHF	TGTGCCAGCAGCTACGCAGGGTACGGTCAGCCCCAGCATTTT
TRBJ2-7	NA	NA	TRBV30	CAWSPSGVSYEQYF	TGTGCCTGGAGCCCCAGTGGGGTATCCTACGAGCAGTACTTC
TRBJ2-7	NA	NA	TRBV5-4	CASSQGPPEGLQQYF	TGTGCCAGCAGCCAGGGGCCTCCGGAGGGCCTACAGCAGTACTTC
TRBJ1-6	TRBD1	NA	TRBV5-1	CASSRDRENSPLHF	TGCGCCAGCTCCCGGGACAGGGAGAATTCACCCCTCCACTTT
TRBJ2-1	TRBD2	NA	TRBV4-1	CASSKGRAEYNEQFF	TGCGCCAGCAGCAAGGGGAGGGCGGAATACAATGAGCAGTTCTTC
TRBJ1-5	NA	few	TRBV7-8	CASSSQGNQPQHF	TGTGCCAGCAGCTCTCAGGGAAATCAGCCCCAGCATTTT
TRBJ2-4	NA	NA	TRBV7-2	CASSLGQLAKNIQYF	TGTGCCAGCAGCTTAGGGCAGCTAGCCAAAAACATTCAGTACTTC
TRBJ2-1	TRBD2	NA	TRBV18	CASSPLGTSGFNEQFF	TGTGCCAGCTCACCACTGGGTACTAGCGGGTTCAATGAGCAGTTCTTC
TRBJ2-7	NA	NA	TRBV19	CASSIDLTGRAYEQYF	TGTGCCAGTAGTATAGATCTAACAGGGCGCGCCTACGAGCAGTACTTC
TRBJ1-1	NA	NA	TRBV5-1	CASSLGQFGLNTEAFF	TGCGCCAGCAGCTTAGGACAATTCGGCTTGAACACTGAAGCTTTCTTT
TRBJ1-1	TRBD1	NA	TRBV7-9	CASSLGLLRDRETNTEAFF	TGTGCCAGCAGCTTAGGATTACTCCGGGACAGGGAGACGAACACTGAAGCTTTCTTT
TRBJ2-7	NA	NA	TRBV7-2	CASSFRGKREQYF	TGTGCCAGCAGCTTTAGGGGGAAGCGCGAGCAGTACTTC
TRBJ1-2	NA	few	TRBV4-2	CASSQDPAGPTLIAF	TGTGCCAGCAGCCAAGATCCGGCAGGGCCTACCCTTATAGCCTTC
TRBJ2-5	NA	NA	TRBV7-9	CASSRGLVETQYF	TGTGCCAGCAGCAGAGGCCTAGTAGAGACCCAGTACTTC
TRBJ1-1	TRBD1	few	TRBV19	CASSTRQGADTEAFF	TGTGCCAGTAGTACCCGACAGGGGGCGGACACTGAAGCTTTCTTT
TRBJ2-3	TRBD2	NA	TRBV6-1	CASSEGSGGGTDTQYF	TGTGCCAGCAGTGAAGGTAGCGGGGGAGGCACAGATACGCAGTATTTT
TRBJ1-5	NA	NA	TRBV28	CALGSNQPQHF	TGTGCCCTGGGGAGCAATCAGCCCCAGCATTTT
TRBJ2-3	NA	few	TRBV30	CAWRPGPDTQYF	TGTGCCTGGAGACCGGGCCCAGATACGCAGTATTTT
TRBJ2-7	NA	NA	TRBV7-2	CASSLDAYEQYF	TGTGCCAGCAGCTTAGACGCCTACGAGCAGTACTTC
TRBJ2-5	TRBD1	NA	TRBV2	CASSPQGQNQETQYF	TGTGCCAGCAGCCCGCAGGGACAGAACCAAGAGACCCAGTACTTC
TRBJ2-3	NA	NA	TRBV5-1	CASSLEPRQGTDTQYF	TGCGCCAGCAGCTTGGAGCCCAGGCAGGGCACAGATACGCAGTATTTT
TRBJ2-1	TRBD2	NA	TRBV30	CAWAGASGSAEQFF	TGTGCCTGGGCCGGGGCTAGCGGGAGTGCTGAGCAGTTCTTC
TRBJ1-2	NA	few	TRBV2	CASTQGRINYGYTF	TGTGCCAGCACCCAGGGGCGGATTAACTATGGCTACACCTTC
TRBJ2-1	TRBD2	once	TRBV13	CASSPTDAGDNEQFF	TGTGCCAGCAGCCCCACGGATGCGGGGGACAATGAGCAGTTCTTC
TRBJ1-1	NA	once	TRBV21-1	CASSKARAGQNTEAFF	TGTGCCAGCAGCAAAGCGCGGGCAGGACAGAACACTGAAGCTTTCTTT
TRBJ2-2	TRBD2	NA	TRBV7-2	CASSSSALAGVGELFF	TGTGCCAGCAGCTCTTCCGCCCTTGCGGGGGTTGGGGAGCTGTTTTTT
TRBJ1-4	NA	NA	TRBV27	CASSFQGPNEKLFF	TGTGCCAGCAGTTTCCAGGGGCCTAATGAAAAACTGTTTTTT
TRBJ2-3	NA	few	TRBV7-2	CASSPSSGLDTQYF	TGTGCCAGCAGCCCCAGTAGTGGTCTCGATACGCAGTATTTT
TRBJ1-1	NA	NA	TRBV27	CASSYREGTEAFF	TGTGCCAGCAGTTACAGGGAGGGCACTGAAGCTTTCTTT
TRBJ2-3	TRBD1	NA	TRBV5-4	CASSFLIGQGILKAQYF	TGTGCCAGCAGCTTCCTAATTGGACAGGGGATTCTTAAGGCGCAGTATTTT
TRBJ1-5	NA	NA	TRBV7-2	CASSSTSGPNQPQHF	TGTGCCAGCAGCTCCACCTCGGGTCCCAATCAGCCCCAGCATTTT
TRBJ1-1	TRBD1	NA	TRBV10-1	CASSNNPTTTGEVANTEAFF	TGCGCCAGCAGTAATAACCCCACTACTACAGGGGAAGTGGCGAACACTGAAGCTTTCTTT
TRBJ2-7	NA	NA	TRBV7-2	CASSRNRAVYEQYF	TGTGCCAGCAGCCGGAACCGGGCCGTCTACGAGCAGTACTTC
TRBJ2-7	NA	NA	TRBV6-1	CASSGPNLSSYEQYF	TGTGCCAGCAGTGGCCCAAACCTTAGCTCCTACGAGCAGTACTTC
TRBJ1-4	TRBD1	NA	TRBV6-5	CASSLTGYNEKLFF	TGTGCCAGCAGCCTGACAGGGTATAATGAAAAACTGTTTTTT
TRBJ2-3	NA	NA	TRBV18	CASSPGLGKGEADTQYF	TGTGCCAGCTCACCCGGACTGGGGAAGGGTGAAGCAGATACGCAGTATTTT
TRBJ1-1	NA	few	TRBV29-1	CSVDGGPTNTEAFF	TGCAGCGTTGACGGGGGACCGACGAACACTGAAGCTTTCTTT
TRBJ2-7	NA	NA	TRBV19	CASSPILF	TGTGCCAGTAGTCCAATTCTCTTC
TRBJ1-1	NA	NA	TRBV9	CASSVGPNTEAFF	TGTGCCAGCAGCGTAGGCCCAAACACTGAAGCTTTCTTT
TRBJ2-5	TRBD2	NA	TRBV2	CASTLEGLAGETQYF	TGTGCCAGCACTCTAGAGGGGCTAGCGGGAGAGACCCAGTACTTC
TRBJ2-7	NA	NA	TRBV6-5	CASSYSKGSYEQYF	TGTGCCAGCAGTTACTCGAAAGGGTCGTACGAGCAGTACTTC